This is a list of T cell receptor beta chains from one sample in a study of T cells in pancreatic ductal adenocarcinoma. The repertoire was sequenced with immunoSEQ multiplex PCR; TCRdb's copy has only in-frame clones and lacks some. The repertoire includes 15,000 to 20,000 clones, more than 70% of them detected once, and around 0.94% sits in the top ten. The sample consisted of PBMCs. The receptors stem from a human donor with pancreatic ductal adenocarcinoma. Both conserved end residues are part of each CDR3. Each record gives: D gene, J gene, V gene, clone size, CDR3 protein, CDR3 DNA. A D gene is named only where the DNA matches it firmly. Only part of the rows carry a size: once, few, many, or a class if the clone is expanded.

NA | TRBJ1-4 | TRBV9 | NA | CASSPQQGWEKLFF | TGTGCCAGCAGCCCCCAACAGGGCTGGGAAAAACTGTTTTTT
TRBD1 | TRBJ1-5 | TRBV6-1 | few | CASTRTGRQPQHF | TGTGCCAGCACTAGGACAGGGAGACAGCCCCAGCATTTT
TRBD1 | TRBJ1-2 | TRBV6-6 | NA | CASSRGQGGGYTF | TGTGCCAGCAGCCGAGGACAGGGGGGCGGCTACACCTTC
TRBD1 | TRBJ2-2 | TRBV19 | NA | CASSIASGTGDVGELFF | TGTGCCAGTAGTATAGCGTCAGGAACAGGGGATGTCGGGGAGCTGTTTTTT
TRBD2 | TRBJ2-7 | TRBV10-2 | NA | CASSDLPTSGYEQYF | TGCGCCAGCAGTGACCTCCCGACTAGCGGGTACGAGCAGTACTTC
NA | TRBJ2-1 | TRBV4-2 | NA | CASSQVHWGPNPHNEQFF | TGTGCCAGCAGCCAAGTGCACTGGGGGCCGAATCCCCACAATGAGCAGTTCTTC
TRBD2 | TRBJ2-3 | TRBV6-1 | NA | CASSGLAGHTDTQYF | TGTGCCAGCAGTGGGCTAGCGGGGCACACAGATACGCAGTATTTT
TRBD2 | TRBJ2-2 | TRBV5-4 | NA | CASSPRGGGPRNTGELFF | TGTGCCAGCAGCCCAAGGGGCGGGGGGCCCCGGAACACCGGGGAGCTGTTTTTT
TRBD1 | TRBJ2-7 | TRBV28 | NA | CASSSRTGGYLDEQYF | TGTGCCAGCAGTTCCCGGACAGGGGGCTACCTAGACGAGCAGTACTTC
NA | TRBJ1-6 | TRBV7-3 | few | CASSLNEISPLHF | TGTGCCAGCAGCCTAAACGAGATTTCACCCCTCCACTTT
NA | TRBJ1-1 | TRBV7-2 | NA | CASSFGGDTEAFF | TGTGCCAGCAGCTTCGGGGGGGACACTGAAGCTTTCTTT
TRBD2 | TRBJ2-2 | TRBV7-2 | NA | CASSFSGGAATGELFF | TGTGCCAGCAGCTTTAGCGGGGGGGCGGCCACCGGGGAGCTGTTTTTT
NA | TRBJ2-5 | TRBV9 | NA | CASSGGGPETQYF | TGTGCCAGCAGCGGGGGGGGGCCGGAGACCCAGTACTTC
TRBD1 | TRBJ1-4 | TRBV9 | few | CASSVGGGGTGEKLFF | TGTGCCAGCAGCGTAGGGGGAGGAGGGACAGGAGAAAAACTGTTTTTT
TRBD1 | TRBJ2-4 | TRBV19 | few | CASTWDRTRNIQYF | TGTGCCAGTACCTGGGACAGGACACGGAACATTCAGTACTTC
NA | TRBJ2-2 | TRBV18 | NA | CASSPKNTGELFF | TGTGCCAGCTCACCTAAGAACACCGGGGAGCTGTTTTTT
NA | TRBJ2-5 | TRBV15 | once | CATSPRDLGTQYF | TGTGCCACCAGTCCCAGGGATTTGGGGACCCAGTACTTC
TRBD2 | TRBJ2-1 | TRBV5-1 | NA | CASSLEPAGGNNEQFF | TGCGCCAGCAGCTTGGAGCCAGCGGGGGGCAACAATGAGCAGTTCTTC
NA | TRBJ2-6 | TRBV5-1 | NA | CASSPEGGSGANVLTF | TGCGCCAGCAGCCCTGAGGGGGGGTCTGGGGCCAACGTCCTGACTTTC
TRBD1 | TRBJ2-5 | TRBV7-9 | NA | CASSLGQGAGETQYF | TGTGCCAGCAGCTTGGGTCAGGGGGCTGGAGAGACCCAGTACTTC
NA | TRBJ2-1 | TRBV4-2 | once | CASSQVAAGPQGLQFF | TGTGCCAGCAGCCAAGTAGCGGCAGGGCCCCAGGGATTGCAGTTCTTC
NA | TRBJ1-5 | TRBV6-1 | NA | CASSTRGGNQPQHF | TGTGCCAGCAGTACCAGGGGAGGCAATCAGCCCCAGCATTTT
TRBD1 | TRBJ2-3 | TRBV29-1 | once | CSVEAGGADTQYF | TGCAGCGTTGAGGCAGGGGGTGCAGATACGCAGTATTTT
NA | TRBJ1-1 | TRBV5-1 | NA | CASRFGHPNTEAFF | TGCGCCAGCAGATTCGGACACCCGAACACTGAAGCTTTCTTT
TRBD2 | TRBJ2-3 | TRBV5-1 | NA | CASSFSGGTDTQYF | TGCGCCAGCAGCTTTAGCGGGGGAACAGATACGCAGTATTTT
TRBD2 | TRBJ2-4 | TRBV28 | few | CASSDPGGLAKNIQYF | TGTGCCAGCAGCGACCCGGGGGGACTGGCCAAAAACATTCAGTACTTC
NA | TRBJ1-3 | TRBV28 | once | CASSFQRPRLSGNTIYF | TGTGCCAGCAGTTTCCAGCGTCCCCGGTTATCTGGAAACACCATATATTTT
NA | TRBJ2-7 | TRBV5-4 | NA | CASSYNYEQYF | TGTGCCAGCAGCTACAACTACGAGCAGTACTTC
TRBD2 | TRBJ2-1 | TRBV7-3 | once | CASSLGTSGGYYNEQFF | TGTGCCAGCAGCCTCGGGACTAGCGGGGGGTACTACAATGAGCAGTTCTTC
TRBD1 | TRBJ2-2 | TRBV2 | NA | CASSVQGARTGELFF | TGTGCCAGCAGTGTTCAGGGGGCTCGGACCGGGGAGCTGTTTTTT
NA | TRBJ1-1 | TRBV30 | NA | CAWKRGLHTEAFF | TGTGCCTGGAAAAGAGGGCTCCACACTGAAGCTTTCTTT
TRBD2 | TRBJ2-1 | TRBV4-1 | NA | CASSQDTQRGENEQFF | TGCGCCAGCAGCCAAGATACCCAGCGGGGGGAAAATGAGCAGTTCTTC
NA | TRBJ1-1 | TRBV2 | NA | CASSVSGGAGTEAFF | TGTGCCAGCAGTGTGAGTGGGGGCGCCGGGACTGAAGCTTTCTTT
NA | TRBJ1-1 | TRBV30 | NA | CAWSRVRTEAFF | TGTGCCTGGAGTCGTGTACGGACTGAAGCTTTCTTT
TRBD1 | TRBJ2-7 | TRBV11-2 | NA | CASSRMGQGDSYEQYF | TGTGCCAGCAGCCGTATGGGACAGGGGGACTCCTACGAGCAGTACTTC
TRBD1 | TRBJ1-1 | TRBV4-3 | NA | CASSPGQGVNTEAFF | TGCGCCAGCAGCCCGGGACAGGGGGTGAACACTGAAGCTTTCTTT
TRBD2 | TRBJ2-1 | TRBV7-3 | NA | CASSLSGGRVYEQFF | TGTGCCAGCAGCTTATCGGGGGGGCGGGTCTATGAGCAGTTCTTC
NA | TRBJ2-2 | TRBV5-4 | NA | CASSLIRGDTGELFF | TGTGCCAGCAGCTTAATTAGGGGTGACACCGGGGAGCTGTTTTTT
TRBD1 | TRBJ2-7 | TRBV19 | NA | CASSTWDSSYEQYF | TGTGCCAGTAGTACCTGGGACAGCTCCTACGAGCAGTACTTC